What follows are 29 T cell receptor beta chains derived from one specimen sequenced in a study of beta chain features in type 1 diabetes. Isolated RNA was reverse transcribed in full, so expressed TCRB transcripts were sequenced. Sequencing used immunoSEQ multiplex PCR; TCRdb keeps in-frame clones, though not all of them. The table has 900,000 or so clones, 15% to 20% seen once. Material: naive CD4+ T cells from blood. These receptors were collected from a woman between 18 and 29 years old in good health.

This sequence joins TRBV28 and TRBJ2-1; D remains unclear. The CDR3 is 16 residues long. CDR1 and CDR2 from the germline V gene are MDHEN and SYDVKM. V was cut by 2 bases and J by 2 bases, with 13 bases left in between. The CDR3 nucleotides are TGTGCCAGCAGTTTACCCGTAGCCGCCCCCTACAATGAGCAGTTCTTC. Translation: CASSLPVAAPYNEQFF. Combining the CDR3 with reference TRBV28 and TRBJ2-1 gives the whole variable domain DVKVTQSSRYLVKRTGEKVFLECVQDMDHENMFWYRQDPGLGLRLIYFSYDVKMKEKGDIPEGYSVSREKKERFSLILESASTNQTSMYLCASSLPVAAPYNEQFFGPGTRLTVL.

The chain is built from TRBV6-6 and TRBJ1-3; unclear D gene. Germline assignment: CDR1 MNHNY and CDR2 SVGAGI (reference sequence). Trimming shortened V by 6 bases and J by 4 bases, and 7 bases separated the two germline ends. The CDR3 is made up of 12 amino acids. The CDR3 nucleotides read TGTGCCAGCAGCGGTGGCGGAAACACCATATATTTT. Amino acid sequence: CASSGGGNTIYF.

This clone was counted a few times. This specimen includes other DNA sequences encoding the same CDR3. This sequence joins TRBV7-9 and TRBJ1-3; no definite D call. Per germline, CDR1 SEHNR and CDR2 FQNEAQ (reference sequence). The CDR3 is 14 residues long. Trimming took off 5 bases at V and 0 bases at J, with 8 bases between the two ends. CDR3 DNA: TGTGCCAGCAGCCCACAAAACTCTGGAAACACCATATATTTT. Its translation is CASSPQNSGNTIYF.

This clone came up a few times. This same CDR3 is encoded by further DNA sequences in the sample. The chain is built from TRBV28 and TRBJ2-5, with a weak D call TRBD2 (5 bases). This CDR3 is built from 14 residues. Trimming took 2 bases from V and 2 from J, leaving 9 bases between them. Germline CDR1 reads MDHEN; CDR2 reads SYDVKM. CDR3 nucleotide sequence: TGTGCCAGCAGTTTACGGGGTTTACAAGAGACCCAGTACTTC. Translation: CASSLRGLQETQYF.

This clone has just a few counts. The gene calls are TRBV10-3 and TRBJ2-3; weak D call: TRBD2 (5 bases). Trimming shortened V by 0 bases and J by 0 bases, and 10 bases separated the two germline ends. Germline assignment: CDR1 ENHRY and CDR2 SYGVKD. CDR3 length equals 16 residues. The CDR3 is CAISESKRSSTDTQYF. The CDR3, as DNA: TGTGCCATCAGTGAGTCGAAGCGGAGCAGCACAGATACGCAGTATTTT.

This clone came up a few times. This sequence joins TRBV21-1 and TRBJ2-7; the tabulated D call, TRBD2, remains unverified against the DNA. TRBV21-1 is a listed pseudogene. There are 18 residues in the CDR3. DNA for the CDR3: TGTGCCGGCCCTCCCGTAGAGGAGGGAAAAGAGGGGAACTACGAGCAGTACTTC. As protein: CAGPPVEEGKEGNYEQYF.

About this clone: Mismatch with germline at one junction end may stem from a read error. V and J are TRBV7-9 and TRBJ1-1; D might be TRBD1 (5 bases). The germline V gene has CDR1 SEHNR and CDR2 FQNEAQ (reference sequence). The CDR3 runs 13 residues. The CDR3 region has the DNA TGTGCCAGCAGCCTTGGGACCCACACTGAAGCTCTCTTT. Residues: CASSLGTHTEALF.

CDR3 region: CASSFSGTGGSYTF. The CDR3 coding sequence is TGTGCCAGCAGCTTCTCCGGGACAGGGGGCTCCTACACCTTC. V is TRBV7-9 and J is TRBJ1-2, with 12 bases fitting TRBD1. Germline V gene lookup returns CDR1 SEHNR and CDR2 FQNEAQ (reference sequence). The CDR3 sequence is 14 residues long. The J segment lost 10 bases and the V segment lost 3 bases, leaving 6 bases of the junction unmatched.

The chain has TRBV6-1 and TRBJ2-5, with 10 bases lining up with TRBD1. The junction had 12 bases not matched to a gene; V was cut back by 8 bases and J by 9 bases. The CDR3 has 14 residues. The germline V gene has CDR1 MNHNS and CDR2 SASEGT. The CDR3 nucleotides read TGTGCCAGCGAGGTGGGCGGGACAGGGGAGCCCCAGTACTTC. Translation gives CASEVGGTGEPQYF.

The chain employs TRBV6-6 and TRBJ1-5; 7 bases map to TRBD1. Unmatched junction bases numbered 6, after V lost 8 bases and J lost 5 bases. Germline values: CDR1 MNHNY, CDR2 SVGAGI (reference sequence). This CDR3 spans 13 amino acids. CDR3 protein: CASQTGRDQPQHF. CDR3 DNA sequence: TGTGCCAGCCAGACAGGGCGGGATCAGCCCCAGCATTTT.

The V call is TRBV5-4, the J call TRBJ2-1; D call uncertain. Trimming removed 4 bases from V and 7 bases from J, with 15 bases in between. Per germline, CDR1 SGHNT and CDR2 YYREEE (reference sequence). This CDR3 region has 14 residues. The CDR3 region is CASSPPRALNEQFF. For the CDR3, the DNA is TGTGCCAGCAGCCCACCCCGGGCGTTGAATGAGCAGTTCTTC.

The chain recombines TRBV11-1 with TRBJ2-7; no reliable D call. The CDR3 contains 14 residues. The germline V gene has CDR1 SGHAT and CDR2 FQDESV (reference sequence). V was pared by 2 bases and J by 2 bases, with 10 bases between. CDR3 sequence (DNA): TGTGCCAGCAGCTTATTGGCTGCCACCTACGAGCAGTACTTC. This sequence encodes CASSLLAATYEQYF.

This clone turned up a few times. The rearrangement joins TRBV28 to TRBJ2-7; D assignment may be TRBD1 or TRBD2 (5 bases each). CDR1 is MDHEN and CDR2 is SYDVKM in the germline V gene. The CDR3 totals 12 residues. Between the trimmed V and J ends, which lost 6 bases and 3 bases, there was a span of 9 bases. CDR3 residues: CASRWGNYEQYF. As DNA, the CDR3 is TGTGCCAGCAGGTGGGGGAACTACGAGCAGTACTTC.

This clone has a handful of counts. This sequence joins TRBV11-2 and TRBJ2-7; possibly TRBD1 for D (5 bases). V was trimmed by 4 bases and J by 3 bases, leaving 16 bases between them. There are 15 residues in the CDR3. Looked up from germline, CDR1 is SGHAT and CDR2 is FQNNGV. Here the CDR3 reads CASSSMGRPFYEQYF. CDR3 in DNA: TGTGCCAGCAGCTCCATGGGGCGACCATTCTACGAGCAGTACTTC.

The chain links TRBV19 to TRBJ2-1, with 12 bases identical to TRBD2. From germline, CDR1 is LNHDA and CDR2 SQIVND (reference sequence). Germline trimming cut 6 bases from V and 4 bases from J; bases unmatched to any gene: 19. This CDR3 region has 20 residues. The CDR3 protein is CASSTNTPGTSGFPYNEQFF. CDR3 DNA sequence: TGTGCCAGTAGCACGAACACACCAGGGACTAGCGGGTTCCCGTACAATGAGCAGTTCTTC.

This chain uses TRBV7-2 with TRBJ2-5, with 14 bases that match TRBD2. The CDR3 is 16 amino acids. The trim removed 5 bases at V and 5 bases at J, leaving 7 bases unmatched. Germline V gives CDR1 SGHTA, CDR2 FQGNSA. The chain's CDR3 is CASSPGLAGDLETQYF. CDR3 nucleotide sequence: TGTGCCAGCAGCCCGGGACTAGCGGGAGATCTTGAGACCCAGTACTTC. The variable domain in full, with the rest retrieved from reference TRBV7-2 and TRBJ2-5, is GAGVSQSPSNKVTEKGKDVELRCDPISGHTALYWYRQSLGQGLEFLIYFQGNSAPDKSGLPSDRFSAERTGGSVSTLTIQRTQQEDSAVYLCASSPGLAGDLETQYFGPGTRLLVL.

The rearrangement joins TRBV6-5 to TRBJ1-4; D is possibly TRBD1 (5 bases). Germline V gene lookup returns CDR1 MNHEY and CDR2 SVGAGI. The CDR3 has 12 amino acids. Deletions cut 7 bases from V and 13 bases from J, with 16 bases between. The CDR3 loop reads CASKSGAQGLFF. In DNA form, the CDR3 reads TGTGCCAGCAAGTCCGGGGCCCAGGGACTGTTTTTT.

This clone has a handful of counts. V usage is TRBV7-2 and J usage is TRBJ2-1; 10 nucleotides line up with TRBD2. CDR1 and CDR2 (germline): SGHTA, FQGNSA. The CDR3 extends over 16 amino acids. V shed 2 bases and J 8 bases; nucleotides not matched to a gene: 9. The chain's CDR3 is CASSLLPSGSWDEQFF. The CDR3 bases are TGTGCCAGCAGCTTACTCCCTAGCGGGAGTTGGGATGAGCAGTTCTTC.

This chain links TRBV4-2 with TRBJ1-4, with no clear D. Between the trimmed V and J ends, which lost 0 bases and 4 bases, there was a span of 9 bases. Germline values: CDR1 LGHNA, CDR2 YNFKEQ. The length of the CDR3 is 15 residues. The CDR3 reads CASSQDVDHNEKLFF. The DNA for the CDR3 is TGTGCCAGCAGCCAAGATGTAGACCATAATGAAAAACTGTTTTTT.

There are a few counts of this clone. The chain employs TRBV4-3 and TRBJ1-2; D gene uncertain. The CDR3 has 16 residues. Trimming cost V 3 bases and J 2 bases, with 16 bases left between them. Germline assignment: CDR1 LGHNA and CDR2 YSLEER. This chain's CDR3 is CASSHPGPWANYGYTF. DNA of the CDR3: TGCGCCAGCAGCCACCCCGGGCCCTGGGCAAACTATGGCTACACCTTC.

The rearrangement links TRBV5-4 to TRBJ2-5, with a possible D match to TRBD2 (5 bases). With 0 bases removed from V and 2 bases from J, the gap between germline ends came to 8 bases. The CDR3 is 14 residues long. Germline loops: CDR1 SGHNT, CDR2 YYREEE (reference sequence). The CDR3 coding sequence is TGTGCCAGCAGCTTGGTGAGCGGTCAAGAGACCCAGTACTTC. Residues: CASSLVSGQETQYF.

The chain joins TRBV2 to TRBJ2-1; the match to TRBD2 covers 9 bases. The germline V gene encodes CDR1 SNHLY and CDR2 FYNNEI. CDR3 length: 19 amino acids. The junction had 14 bases not matched to a gene; V was cut back by 1 base and J by 4 bases. The CDR3 loop is CASSEGLAASTNPYNEQFF. In DNA, the CDR3 is TGTGCCAGCAGTGAAGGACTAGCGGCCTCAACCAACCCTTACAATGAGCAGTTCTTC.

In its sample, this clone was seen a few times. V gene TRBV13 combines with J gene TRBJ2-1, with TRBD2 matching 10 bases. The V segment lost 0 bases and the J segment 4 bases; nucleotides outside the gene matches: 3. This CDR3 is built from 16 residues. CDR1 is PRHDT and CDR2 is FYEKMQ in the germline V gene (reference sequence). The CDR3, as DNA: TGTGCCAGCAGCTTAGGCCTAGCGGGAGTTTACAATGAGCAGTTCTTC. Its protein is CASSLGLAGVYNEQFF.

This clone showed up just once. V gene TRBV4-2 combines with J gene TRBJ1-1; D is perhaps TRBD1 (5 bases). V lost 2 bases and J lost 5, with 12 bases in between. Germline assignment: CDR1 LGHNA and CDR2 YNFKEQ. The CDR3 covers 14 residues. The CDR3 loop reads CASSQSPGITEAFF. The CDR3 DNA follows: TGTGCCAGCAGCCAATCTCCAGGGATAACTGAAGCTTTCTTT.

This sequence joins TRBV5-1 and TRBJ2-7; D perhaps matches TRBD2 (6 bases). The V and J ends lost 4 bases and 2 bases respectively, with 13 bases between them. The CDR3 runs to 14 residues. Germline V gene lookup returns CDR1 SGHRS and CDR2 YFSETQ. Written as DNA, the CDR3 is TGCGCCAGCAGCCCTGCGGGGCCGACCTACGAGCAGTACTTC. Protein sequence: CASSPAGPTYEQYF.

This clone was seen a handful of times. V is TRBV2 and J is TRBJ2-5, with 7 bases aligning to TRBD2. Trimming took 8 bases from V and 5 from J; bases not matched to a gene: 8. Germline V gives CDR1 SNHLY, CDR2 FYNNEI. The CDR3 spans 13 residues. CDR3 residues: CASSRREMETQYF. The CDR3 DNA sequence: TGTGCCAGCTCACGGCGGGAGATGGAGACCCAGTACTTC.

This rearrangement joins TRBV5-4 to TRBJ1-1; no definite D call. With 4 bases removed from V and 6 bases from J, the gap between germline ends came to 13 bases. Germline CDR1 reads SGHNT; CDR2 reads YYREEE (reference sequence). This CDR3 spans 13 amino acids. CDR3 sequence reads: CASSKAASPEAFF. CDR3 in DNA: TGTGCCAGCAGCAAGGCAGCTAGCCCTGAAGCTTTCTTT.

This clone has a handful of counts. CDR3 coding DNA: TGTGCCAGCAGTCGGCCGGGACTAGCGGCAGATACGCAGTATTTT. Translation: CASSRPGLAADTQYF. This chain joins TRBV28 and TRBJ2-3; 11 bases are shared with TRBD2. V lost 5 bases and J lost 4; bases outside the gene matches: 5. The CDR3 runs to 15 residues. Germline values: CDR1 MDHEN, CDR2 SYDVKM.

This clone appeared a few times. V usage is TRBV6-6 and J usage is TRBJ2-1, with D unclear. CDR1 and CDR2 from the germline V gene are MNHNY and SVGAGI (reference sequence). The CDR3 covers 11 residues. Trimming took off 1 base at V and 6 bases at J, with 1 base between the two ends. In DNA form, the CDR3 reads TGTGCCAGCAGTTACTTCAATGAGCAGTTCTTC. Translating it yields CASSYFNEQFF.